Below, 27 T cell receptor beta chains from the same sample are listed, as sequenced in a study of cytomegalovirus exposure and HLA in healthy donors. The PCR had 60 Vbeta and 13 Jbeta primers. Produced via immunoSEQ multiplex PCR; TCRdb's table is partial and in-frame only. The table lists 100,000 to 150,000 clones, around 84% of them singletons. Material: PBMCs. The origin of the receptors is a man in his fifties or sixties in good health and CMV-seronegative.

The CDR3 DNA follows: TGTGCCAGCAGCTTCGGTGAGACAGGGGGACGAAGTGAAAAACTGTTTTTT. Its translation is CASSFGETGGRSEKLFF. The gene calls are TRBV7-9 and TRBJ1-4; TRBD1 agrees at 9 bases. V dropped 3 bases and J dropped 7; count of bases not matched to a gene: 12. The CDR3 length is 17 residues. Germline V gives CDR1 SEHNR, CDR2 FQNEAQ (reference sequence). The entire variable domain, with the rest obtained from reference TRBV7-9 and TRBJ1-4, is as follows: DTGVSQNPRHKITKRGQNVTFRCDPISEHNRLYWYRQTLGQGPEFLTYFQNEAQLEKSRLLSDRFSAERPKGSFSTLEIQRTEQGDSAMYLCASSFGETGGRSEKLFFGSGTQLSVL.

V gene TRBV30 combines with J gene TRBJ2-2; the match to TRBD1 covers 8 bases. The CDR3 runs 15 residues. V trimming: 2 bases; J trimming: 6 bases; junction bases outside the gene matches: 8. Germline V gives CDR1 GTSNPN, CDR2 SVGIG (reference sequence). DNA of the CDR3: TGTGCCTGGAGTAAGGGGCAGGGGGCGGCCGGGGAGCTGTTTTTT. Its translation: CAWSKGQGAAGELFF.

The V and J genes are TRBV18 and TRBJ1-1, with D perhaps TRBD1 (5 bases). CDR3 length: 15 residues. V gave up 8 bases and J gave up 5 bases, with 21 bases separating them. The germline V gene encodes CDR1 KGHSH and CDR2 LQKENI. The CDR3 region has the DNA TGTGCCAGCACCACGTATGGGGGACTGGGGACTGAAGCTTTCTTT. It encodes CASTTYGGLGTEAFF.

This clone was observed a handful of times. J is TRBJ2-1 and V is TRBV7-9; the match to TRBD2 covers 8 bases. Germline V CDR1 and CDR2: SEHNR, FQNEAQ (reference sequence). Losses at the gene ends were 5 bases for V and 4 bases for J; bases not matched to a gene: 7. The CDR3 is 15 amino acids. The DNA of the CDR3 is TGTGCCAGCAGCCCCCGCGGGGGGCCTTACAATGAGCAGTTCTTC. It codes for CASSPRGGPYNEQFF.

This clone was seen a single time. The J gene is TRBJ1-6, the V gene TRBV10-3, with 7 nucleotides matching TRBD1. This CDR3 spans 15 amino acids. Germline V gene lookup returns CDR1 ENHRY and CDR2 SYGVKD. V lost 8 bases to trimming and J lost 5 bases; unmatched junction nucleotides: 9. The CDR3 loop is CAIAQSTGNNSPLHF. As DNA, the CDR3 is TGTGCCATCGCCCAATCGACAGGGAATAATTCACCCCTCCACTTT.

This clone was recorded once. Mismatch with germline at one junction end may stem from a read error. The rearrangement joins TRBV7-8 to TRBJ1-2; D is unclear. The CDR3 runs to 13 residues. Germline lookup yields CDR1 SGHVS and CDR2 FQNEAQ. The CDR3: CASRLSMFYGYTF. The DNA for the CDR3 is TGTGCCAGCCGCTTGTCAATGTTTTATGGCTACACCTTC.

The chain combines TRBV6-9 with TRBJ1-5; 7 bases are shared with TRBD1. Trimming took 2 bases from V and 5 from J; bases not matched to a gene: 12. Germline lookup yields CDR1 MNHGY and CDR2 SVAAGI. CDR3 size: 17 residues. The CDR3 DNA reads TGTGCCAGCAGTTATCCTTACAGGGGCCATCAATATCAGCCCCAGCATTTT. It yields the protein CASSYPYRGHQYQPQHF.

The chain recombines TRBV27 with TRBJ1-6; D remains unclear. Germline V gives CDR1 MNHEY, CDR2 SMNVEV (reference sequence). The CDR3 is 14 residues long. V lost 6 bases to trimming and J lost 3 bases, with 9 bases between them. CDR3 residues: CASRPPGYNSPLHF. The CDR3 DNA is TGTGCCAGCAGACCGCCGGGCTATAATTCACCCCTCCACTTT.

The rearrangement joins TRBV15 to TRBJ1-5; D uncertain. The CDR3 length is 15 residues. Germline values: CDR1 LNHNV, CDR2 YYDKDF (reference sequence). Trimming stripped 0 bases from V and 4 bases from J, with 10 bases between. As DNA, the CDR3 is TGTGCCACCAGCAGAGATCGCCAGGATAATCAGCCCCAGCATTTT. It yields the protein CATSRDRQDNQPQHF.

CDR3 nucleotide sequence: TGTGCCAGCAGTGGAGGATCGGGGAGGGAGACCCAGTACTTC. Translating it yields CASSGGSGRETQYF. The chain is built from TRBV6-5 and TRBJ2-5; maybe TRBD2 (6 bases). This CDR3 is built from 14 residues. Germline V gives CDR1 MNHEY, CDR2 SVGAGI. Trimming removed 5 bases from V and 5 bases from J, with 15 bases in between.

This chain links TRBV27 with TRBJ1-1; D gene uncertain. The germline V gene encodes CDR1 MNHEY and CDR2 SMNVEV (reference sequence). V gave up 0 bases and J gave up 9 bases, with 11 bases separating them. This CDR3 is built from 13 residues. CDR3: CASSLSGGQKAFF. DNA for the CDR3: TGTGCCAGCAGTTTATCTGGAGGGCAGAAAGCTTTCTTT.

The genes are TRBV7-6 and TRBJ1-1; tentatively, D is TRBD1 (6 bases). Looked up from germline, CDR1 is SGHVS and CDR2 is FNYEAQ. Trimming pared 5 bases from V and 0 bases from J, leaving 10 bases between. The CDR3 consists of 14 residues. CDR3 DNA: TGTGCCAGCAGCCTAGGGACACTGAACACTGAAGCTTTCTTT. Protein sequence: CASSLGTLNTEAFF.

The chain uses TRBV18 and TRBJ2-2; TRBD1 matches 8 bases. The junction had 10 bases not matched to a gene; V was cut back by 0 bases and J by 7 bases. CDR3 length: 17 residues. CDR1 KGHSH and CDR2 LQKENI come from the germline V gene. CDR3 sequence: CASSPPLGQGWNGELFF. In DNA form, the CDR3 reads TGTGCCAGCTCACCACCATTAGGACAGGGATGGAACGGGGAGCTGTTTTTT.

This clone was seen only once. V is TRBV30 and J is TRBJ1-2; possibly TRBD1 for D (5 bases). Trimming stripped 0 bases from V and 6 bases from J, with 14 bases between. CDR3 size: 14 residues. Germline CDR1 is GTSNPN and CDR2 is SVGIG (reference sequence). The CDR3 is CAWSVGRAGHGYTF. Here the CDR3 DNA reads TGTGCCTGGAGTGTAGGCAGGGCCGGCCATGGCTACACCTTC.

CDR3 sequence: CASSQEPSEKLFF. The DNA for the CDR3 is TGCGCCAGCAGCCAAGAACCGAGTGAAAAACTGTTTTTT. The genes are TRBV4-1 and TRBJ1-4; D gene uncertain. The V gene lost 0 bases and the J gene lost 7 bases, with 6 bases spanning the gap. CDR3 length equals 13 residues. Looked up from germline, CDR1 is MGHRA and CDR2 is YSYEKL.

The chain joins TRBV5-6 to TRBJ2-7, with TRBD2 as a possible D gene (5 bases). This CDR3 is 15 amino acids long. V was shortened by 0 bases and J by 2 bases, with 12 bases between the two germline ends. Germline CDR1 and CDR2: SGHDT and YYEEEE. The CDR3 nucleotides read TGTGCCAGCAGCTTGGGATGGGAGTTGGCCTACGAGCAGTACTTC. Translated: CASSLGWELAYEQYF.

In DNA form, the CDR3 reads TGCGCCAGCAGCCTGACCGGACAGGTAGAAAAACTGTTTTTT. Translating gives CASSLTGQVEKLFF. This rearrangement joins TRBV5-1 to TRBJ1-4; 7 bases are shared with TRBD1. The CDR3 length is 14 residues. V trimming: 4 bases; J trimming: 8 bases; junction bases outside the gene matches: 8. Germline-derived CDR1 and CDR2 are SGHRS and YFSETQ.

V is TRBV4-2 and J is TRBJ2-7; 9 positions match TRBD1. The germline V gene encodes CDR1 LGHNA and CDR2 YNFKEQ. The trim removed 2 bases at V and 3 bases at J, leaving 5 bases unmatched. CDR3 length equals 15 residues. CDR3 in DNA: TGTGCCAGCAGCCAAACCGGGGGACAGGGCTACGAGCAGTACTTC. Translated: CASSQTGGQGYEQYF.

The V call is TRBV11-2, the J call TRBJ2-7; D is ambiguous. The CDR3 has 12 amino acids. The V and J ends lost 3 bases and 3 bases respectively, with 6 bases between them. In germline, CDR1 is SGHAT, CDR2 FQNNGV. CDR3 protein: CASSFLYYEQYF. Here the CDR3 DNA reads TGTGCCAGCAGCTTCCTCTACTACGAGCAGTACTTC.

The J gene is TRBJ2-5, the V gene TRBV7-9, with D perhaps matching TRBD2 (5 bases). Germline-derived CDR1 and CDR2 are SEHNR and FQNEAQ (reference sequence). Trimming took 0 bases from V and 4 from J, leaving 12 bases between them. The CDR3 runs to 15 residues. CDR3 DNA sequence: TGTGCCAGCAGCTTAGCGTCGGGGTTAGGAGAGACCCAGTACTTC. Translated, it gives CASSLASGLGETQYF.

Only one count was recorded for this clone. Written as DNA, the CDR3 is TGTGCCAGCAGGATGGACAGGGCTGGAGACTATGGCTACACCTTC. It translates to CASRMDRAGDYGYTF. The gene calls are TRBV2 and TRBJ1-2, with 8 bases identical to TRBD1. V lost 6 bases, J lost 3 bases, and 9 bases stayed unmatched. CDR3 length equals 15 residues. Germline CDR1 SNHLY, CDR2 FYNNEI.

The rearrangement links TRBV9 to TRBJ1-4; 10 bases fit TRBD1. In germline, CDR1 is SGDLS, CDR2 YYNGEE. Trimming took 2 bases from V and 7 from J; bases not matched to a gene: 11. The CDR3 extends over 17 amino acids. The CDR3 spells CASSVDPRTGGAEKLFF. CDR3 coding DNA: TGTGCCAGCAGCGTCGACCCTCGGACAGGGGGTGCTGAAAAACTGTTTTTT.

V and J are TRBV2 and TRBJ2-1; 8 bases align to TRBD2. The germline V gene encodes CDR1 SNHLY and CDR2 FYNNEI. The V and J ends lost 4 bases and 4 bases, in that order; junction bases with no gene match: 3. The CDR3 extends over 14 amino acids. CDR3 loop: CASSASGGYNEQFF. For the CDR3, the DNA is TGTGCCAGCAGTGCGAGCGGGGGATACAATGAGCAGTTCTTC. The variable domain in full, with the rest retrieved from reference TRBV2 and TRBJ2-1, is EPEVTQTPSHQVTQMGQEVILRCVPISNHLYFYWYRQILGQKVEFLVSFYNNEISEKSEIFDDQFSVERPDGSNFTLKIRSTKLEDSAMYFCASSASGGYNEQFFGPGTRLTVL.

This clone was seen only once. The V call is TRBV5-1, the J call TRBJ1-2; D is undetermined. V dropped 0 bases and J dropped 7 bases, with 13 bases sitting between them. This CDR3 contains 14 residues. Germline CDR1 and CDR2: SGHRS and YFSETQ. The CDR3 region has the DNA TGCGCCAGCAGCTTGGTAGGCCGGGGAACTGGCTACACCTTC. Translation: CASSLVGRGTGYTF. Using reference TRBV5-1 and TRBJ1-2 for the parts outside the CDR3, the full variable domain is KAGVTQTPRYLIKTRGQQVTLSCSPISGHRSVSWYQQTPGQGLQFLFEYFSETQRNKGNFPGRFSGRQFSNSRSEMNVSTLELGDSALYLCASSLVGRGTGYTFGSGTRLTVV.

V is TRBV6-6 and J is TRBJ1-4; D possibly corresponds to TRBD1 (5 bases). Germline CDR1 MNHNY, CDR2 SVGAGI (reference sequence). V was shortened by 0 bases and J by 8 bases, with 13 bases between the two germline ends. This CDR3 contains 15 residues. The CDR3 sequence is CASSYSGGLGEKLFF. In DNA, the CDR3 is TGTGCCAGCAGTTACTCGGGGGGTTTAGGAGAAAAACTGTTTTTT.

In its sample, this clone was seen once. This chain links TRBV7-3 with TRBJ2-5, with 8 bases aligning to TRBD1. The V and J ends lost 4 bases and 5 bases, in that order; junction bases with no gene match: 9. Germline V lookup: CDR1 SGHTA, CDR2 FQGTGA. The CDR3 contains 15 residues. CDR3 nucleotides: TGTGCCAGCAGCTCCACTCGGACAGGGCAGGAGACCCAGTACTTC. It codes for CASSSTRTGQETQYF.

This chain joins TRBV6-1 and TRBJ1-2; tentative D call: TRBD1 (6 bases). The length of the CDR3 is 15 residues. Trimming shortened V by 3 bases and J by 6 bases, and 17 bases separated the two germline ends. The germline V gene encodes CDR1 MNHNS and CDR2 SASEGT. The CDR3 loop is CASSDLWTASNGYTF. In DNA form, the CDR3 reads TGTGCCAGCAGTGACCTTTGGACAGCGTCGAATGGCTACACCTTC.